This T cell receptor beta chain was documented in a study of blood T cell repertoires in COVID-19. CDR1 MDHEN and CDR2 SYDVKM come from the germline V gene. CDR3 length: 14 residues. Trimming removed 6 bases at V and 3 bases at J, with 12 bases between. Clones were sequenced by immunoSEQ multiplex PCR, and TCRdb holds only the in-frame ones, with some missing. The sample holds 300,000 to 350,000 clones; roughly 90% are singletons and the top ten take roughly 6.8%. Input material: peripheral blood. This TCR derives from a woman under 40 with COVID-19, enrolled during active disease. The V call is TRBV28, the J call TRBJ1-5; D possibly corresponds to TRBD1 (6 bases). The CDR3 DNA sequence: TGTGCCAGCAGCTACGGACAGATCAATCAGCCCCAGCATTTT. Protein sequence: CASSYGQINQPQHF.